These 21 T cell receptor beta chains were all obtained from the same sample, sequenced in a study of T cell clones after liver transplantation. Generated by immunoSEQ multiplex PCR, the TCRdb table keeps only in-frame clones and is missing some. The profile shows tens of thousands of clones, around two thirds of them singletons. The specimen was CD4+ T cells from blood, collected at the approximately 16-month timepoint. These TCRs come from a human patient who received a liver transplant. The graft donor may account for some of the T cells.

The V and J genes are TRBV28 and TRBJ1-5; D might be TRBD1 (5 bases). This CDR3 is built from 16 residues. The ends were cut back, 2 bases at V and 6 bases at J, with 17 bases in the middle. CDR1 MDHEN and CDR2 SYDVKM come from the germline V gene. The CDR3 nucleotides read TGTGCCAGCAGTTTAGCGGGGCAGTTAGGAGGTCAGCCCCAGCATTTT. It is translated as CASSLAGQLGGQPQHF.

CDR3 loop: CASSQDTGGEETQYF. The CDR3 nucleotides read TGCGCCAGCAGCCAAGATACAGGGGGCGAGGAGACCCAGTACTTC. V usage is TRBV4-3 and J usage is TRBJ2-5; TRBD1 agrees at 9 bases. CDR3 length equals 15 residues. The junction had 4 bases not matched to a gene; V was cut back by 0 bases and J by 5 bases. CDR1 and CDR2 from the germline V gene are LGHNA and YSLEER.

This rearrangement joins TRBV6-1 to TRBJ2-3; TRBD2 matches 10 bases. Germline-derived CDR1 and CDR2 are MNHNS and SASEGT. CDR3 length: 15 amino acids. After removal of 4 bases from V and 5 bases from J, the junction contained 6 bases not matched to a gene. The CDR3 bases are TGTGCCAGCAGTGGAGATAGCGGGGGGTTAGATACGCAGTATTTT. This sequence encodes CASSGDSGGLDTQYF.

The chain recombines TRBV6-6 with TRBJ2-7, with TRBD2 identical over 8 bases. The CDR3 extends over 16 amino acids. Germline trimming cut 7 bases from V and 0 bases from J; bases unmatched to any gene: 11. From germline, CDR1 is MNHNY and CDR2 SVGAGI (reference sequence). DNA for the CDR3: TGTGCCAGCAACCCTCGGGGGGGGTCCTCCTCCTACGAGCAGTACGTC. Residues: CASNPRGGSSSYEQYV.

The chain recombines TRBV6-4 with TRBJ1-2; the match to TRBD1 covers 8 bases. Germline values: CDR1 MRHNA, CDR2 SNTAGT. The CDR3 length is 14 residues. The trim removed 6 bases at V and 3 bases at J, leaving 6 bases unmatched. Here the CDR3 reads CASRGQGSDYGYTF. The CDR3 coding sequence is TGTGCCAGCAGAGGACAGGGTTCGGACTATGGCTACACCTTC.

This chain uses TRBV4-3 with TRBJ2-3, with 7 positions matching TRBD2. The CDR3 spans 20 residues. With 0 bases clipped from V and 0 bases from J, the junction kept 15 bases outside the gene matches. In germline, CDR1 is LGHNA, CDR2 YSLEER. The CDR3 DNA reads as TGCGCCAGCAGCCAAGATTACCCCAGGGTAACTAGCGACAGCACAGATACGCAGTATTTT. This codes for CASSQDYPRVTSDSTDTQYF.

The rearrangement joins TRBV2 to TRBJ1-5; 7 bases are shared with TRBD1. The V segment lost 6 bases and the J segment 0 bases; nucleotides outside the gene matches: 5. Germline assignment: CDR1 SNHLY and CDR2 FYNNEI. This CDR3 is 15 amino acids long. For the CDR3, the DNA is TGTGCCAGCAGCACTCAGGGGGATAGCAATCAGCCCCAGCATTTT. This sequence encodes CASSTQGDSNQPQHF.

This chain connects TRBV30 to TRBJ2-3; D possibly corresponds to TRBD2 (6 bases). This CDR3 has 16 amino acids. Germline assignment: CDR1 GTSNPN and CDR2 SVGIG (reference sequence). Trimming pared 2 bases from V and 8 bases from J, leaving 23 bases between. CDR3 nucleotide sequence: TGTGCCTGGAGTATATCCTTCAGGGCCCTGGGAGGTACGCAGTATTTT. This translates into CAWSISFRALGGTQYF.

CDR3 DNA sequence: TGTGCCAGCAGTCTCCGGACAGGGCGACAAGAGACCCAGTACTTC. This sequence encodes CASSLRTGRQETQYF. The chain recombines TRBV2 with TRBJ2-5; TRBD1 matches 8 bases. The germline CDR1 and CDR2 sequences are SNHLY and FYNNEI. V lost 5 bases and J lost 2; bases outside the gene matches: 7. The CDR3 is 15 amino acids.

The chain uses TRBV5-4 and TRBJ2-7; TRBD2 aligns across 13 bases. In germline, CDR1 is SGHNT, CDR2 YYREEE (reference sequence). CDR3 length: 15 amino acids. Trimming took 4 bases from V and 6 from J; bases not matched to a gene: 7. The DNA of the CDR3 is TGTGCCAGCAGCCCTGGACTAGCGGGAGTAAGCGAGCAGTACGTC. This codes for CASSPGLAGVSEQYV.

V usage is TRBV7-2 and J usage is TRBJ1-3, with D possibly matching TRBD1 (5 bases). Germline loops: CDR1 SGHTA, CDR2 FQGNSA. V was pared by 4 bases and J by 4 bases, with 8 bases between. The CDR3 loop spans 13 amino acids. The CDR3 region is CASSSSGGNTIYF. The CDR3 nucleotides read TGTGCCAGCAGCTCCTCAGGGGGAAACACCATATATTTT.

V and J are TRBV20-1 and TRBJ1-1, with D uncertain. The CDR3 extends over 11 amino acids. CDR1 DFQATT and CDR2 SNEGSKA come from the germline V gene (reference sequence). V was shortened by 7 bases and J by 1 base, with 7 bases between the two germline ends. The CDR3 region is CSGSRNTEAFF. CDR3 bases: TGCAGTGGGTCTCGGAACACTGAAGCTTTCTTT.

This clone was counted once. J is TRBJ1-5 and V is TRBV27, with TRBD1 identical over 9 bases. The CDR3 has 16 residues. Trimming removed 0 bases from V and 2 bases from J; junction bases left unmatched: 2. Germline CDR1 and CDR2: MNHEY and SMNVEV (reference sequence). In DNA form, the CDR3 reads TGTGCCAGCAGTTTATCGTGGACAGGGGGCAATCAGCCCCAGCATTTT. The encoded protein is CASSLSWTGGNQPQHF.

This clone was picked up one time. V usage is TRBV13 and J usage is TRBJ2-3; D is undetermined. The CDR3 loop spans 11 amino acids. Germline CDR1 and CDR2: PRHDT and FYEKMQ (reference sequence). Trimming took 5 bases from V and 3 from J, leaving 3 bases between them. CDR3 in DNA: TGTGCCAGCAGCCCAACAGATACGCAGTATTTT. Its translation is CASSPTDTQYF. The variable domain in full, with the rest retrieved from reference TRBV13 and TRBJ2-3, is AAGVIQSPRHLIKEKRETATLKCYPIPRHDTVYWYQQGPGQDPQFLISFYEKMQSDKGSIPDRFSAQQFSDYHSELNMSSLELGDSALYFCASSPTDTQYFGPGTRLTVL.

The CDR3 here is CASSAQQGTTGELFF. In DNA, the CDR3 is TGTGCCAGTAGTGCCCAACAGGGTACTACCGGGGAGCTGTTTTTT. V is TRBV19 and J is TRBJ2-2, with TRBD1 as a possible D gene (6 bases). This CDR3 comprises 15 residues. Germline CDR1 reads LNHDA; CDR2 reads SQIVND (reference sequence). V lost 5 bases and J lost 5, with 15 bases in between. The full variable domain, its missing parts supplied by reference TRBV19 and TRBJ2-2, is DGGITQSPKYLFRKEGQNVTLSCEQNLNHDAMYWYRQDPGQGLRLIYYSQIVNDFQKGDIAEGYSVSREKKESFPLTVTSAQKNPTAFYLCASSAQQGTTGELFFGEGSRLTVL.

The V call is TRBV27, the J call TRBJ1-4; D perhaps matches TRBD1 (6 bases). The CDR3 is made up of 20 amino acids. CDR1 and CDR2 from the germline V gene are MNHEY and SMNVEV (reference sequence). Trimming pared 0 bases from V and 3 bases from J, leaving 23 bases between. In nucleotides, the CDR3 is TGTGCCAGCAGTTTATCTCTTTGGGAAGGTAACAGGGTTGCTAATGAAAAACTGTTTTTT. Translation gives CASSLSLWEGNRVANEKLFF.

The chain carries TRBV10-3 and TRBJ2-3; perhaps TRBD2 as D (6 bases). Germline values: CDR1 ENHRY, CDR2 SYGVKD. Trimming left V 2 bases short and J 4 bases short, with 10 bases between. This CDR3 comprises 14 residues. CDR3 coding DNA: TGTGCCATCAGTGAGACTAGCAGTTCAGATACGCAGTATTTT. Translated: CAISETSSSDTQYF.

This chain uses TRBV19 with TRBJ1-5; D remains unclear. The CDR3 extends over 14 amino acids. Germline V gene data show CDR1 as LNHDA and CDR2 as SQIVND (reference sequence). Trimming stripped 3 bases from V and 3 bases from J, with 9 bases between. This chain's CDR3 is CASSMWVDNQPQHF. Written as DNA, the CDR3 is TGTGCCAGTAGTATGTGGGTCGACAATCAGCCCCAGCATTTT.

The chain combines TRBV7-9 with TRBJ2-3; possibly TRBD1 or TRBD2 for D (5 bases each). Between the trimmed V and J ends, which lost 5 bases and 2 bases, there was a span of 17 bases. This CDR3 comprises 16 residues. Germline values: CDR1 SEHNR, CDR2 FQNEAQ (reference sequence). DNA for the CDR3: TGTGCCAGCAGCCCCGGGATCGGGGCGTTCACAGATACGCAGTATTTT. This sequence encodes CASSPGIGAFTDTQYF.

The sample holds a few counts of this clone. The V and J genes are TRBV25-1 and TRBJ1-2; tentative D call: TRBD1 (6 bases). The CDR3 runs 16 residues. V gave up 4 bases and J gave up 3 bases, with 18 bases separating them. Germline CDR1 reads MGHDK; CDR2 reads SYGVNS. In DNA form, the CDR3 reads TGTGCCAGCAGTGGATCCGTCGGGGGGCGCGACTATGGCTACACCTTC. Translated, it gives CASSGSVGGRDYGYTF.

This clone was recorded only once. The V call is TRBV18, the J call TRBJ2-2; tentatively, D is TRBD1 (6 bases). Deletions cut 2 bases from V and 4 bases from J, with 14 bases between. The V gene's germline CDR1 is KGHSH and CDR2 LQKENI. CDR3 length: 16 amino acids. CDR3 nucleotide sequence: TGTGCCAGCTCACCATTCCGGACAGCGAGCACCGGGGAGCTGTTTTTT. Translated, it gives CASSPFRTASTGELFF. The variable domain in full, completed from reference TRBV18 and TRBJ2-2, reads NAGVMQNPRHLVRRRGQEARLRCSPMKGHSHVYWYRQLPEEGLKFMVYLQKENIIDESGMPKERFSAEFPKEGPSILRIQQVVRGDSAAYFCASSPFRTASTGELFFGEGSRLTVL.